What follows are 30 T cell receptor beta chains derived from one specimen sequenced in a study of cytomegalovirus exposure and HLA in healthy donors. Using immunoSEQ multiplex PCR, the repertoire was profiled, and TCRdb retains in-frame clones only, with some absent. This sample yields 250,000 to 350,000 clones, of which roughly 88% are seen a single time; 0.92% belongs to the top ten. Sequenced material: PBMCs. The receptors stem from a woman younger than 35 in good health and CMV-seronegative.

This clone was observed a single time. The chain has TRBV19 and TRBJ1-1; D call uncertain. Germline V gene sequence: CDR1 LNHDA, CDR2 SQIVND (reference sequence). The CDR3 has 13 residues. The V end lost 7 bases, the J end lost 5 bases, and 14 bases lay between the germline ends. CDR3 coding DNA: TGTGCCAGTATACAGTGGGCTGGGACTGAAGCTTTCTTT. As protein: CASIQWAGTEAFF.

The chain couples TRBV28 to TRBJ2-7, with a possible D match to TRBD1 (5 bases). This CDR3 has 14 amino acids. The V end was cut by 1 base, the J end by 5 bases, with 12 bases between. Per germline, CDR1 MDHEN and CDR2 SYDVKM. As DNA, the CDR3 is TGTGCCAGCAGTTTATCAGGGTCCGTCCACGAGCAGTACTTC. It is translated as CASSLSGSVHEQYF.

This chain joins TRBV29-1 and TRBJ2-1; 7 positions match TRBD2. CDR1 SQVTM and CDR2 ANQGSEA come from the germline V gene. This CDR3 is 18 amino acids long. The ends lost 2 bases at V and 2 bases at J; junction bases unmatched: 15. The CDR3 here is CSVEISAWGEGPYNEQFF. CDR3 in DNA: TGCAGCGTTGAAATTTCGGCATGGGGGGAGGGCCCCTACAATGAGCAGTTCTTC.

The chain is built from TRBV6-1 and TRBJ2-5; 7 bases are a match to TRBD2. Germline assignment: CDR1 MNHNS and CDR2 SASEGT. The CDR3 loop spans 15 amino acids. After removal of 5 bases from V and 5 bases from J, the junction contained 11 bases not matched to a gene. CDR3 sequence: CASSSLAAALETQYF. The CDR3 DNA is TGTGCCAGCAGTTCCCTAGCGGCAGCTTTGGAGACCCAGTACTTC.

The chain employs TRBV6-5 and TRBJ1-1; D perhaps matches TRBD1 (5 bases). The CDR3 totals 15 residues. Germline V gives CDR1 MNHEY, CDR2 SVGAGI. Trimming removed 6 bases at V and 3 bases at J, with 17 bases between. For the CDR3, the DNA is TGTGCCAGCAGCACCCGGACACGGTCGGACACTGAAGCTTTCTTT. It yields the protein CASSTRTRSDTEAFF.

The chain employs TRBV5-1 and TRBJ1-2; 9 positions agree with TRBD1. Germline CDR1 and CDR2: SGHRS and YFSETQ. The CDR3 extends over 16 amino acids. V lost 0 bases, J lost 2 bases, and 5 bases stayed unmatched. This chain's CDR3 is CASSLDRGRGNYGYTF. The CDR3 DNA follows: TGCGCCAGCAGCTTGGACAGGGGGCGAGGGAACTATGGCTACACCTTC.

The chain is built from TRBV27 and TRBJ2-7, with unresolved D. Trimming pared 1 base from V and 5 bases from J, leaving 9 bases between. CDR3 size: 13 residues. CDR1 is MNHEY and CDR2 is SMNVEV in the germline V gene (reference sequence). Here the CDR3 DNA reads TGTGCCAGCAGTTTATTGTCCGGAGACGAGCAGTACTTC. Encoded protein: CASSLLSGDEQYF.

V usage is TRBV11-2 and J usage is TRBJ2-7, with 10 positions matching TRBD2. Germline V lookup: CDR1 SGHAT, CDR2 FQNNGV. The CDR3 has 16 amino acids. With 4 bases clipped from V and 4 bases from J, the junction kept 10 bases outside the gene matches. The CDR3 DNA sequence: TGTGCCAGCAGCTCCGTTACTAGCGGGATCTGGTACGAGCAGTACTTC. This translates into CASSSVTSGIWYEQYF.

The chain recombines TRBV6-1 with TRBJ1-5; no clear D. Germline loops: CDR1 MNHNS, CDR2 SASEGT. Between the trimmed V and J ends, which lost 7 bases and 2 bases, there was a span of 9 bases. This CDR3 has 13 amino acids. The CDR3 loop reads CASKWQGNQPQHF. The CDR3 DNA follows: TGTGCCAGCAAATGGCAGGGCAATCAGCCCCAGCATTTT.

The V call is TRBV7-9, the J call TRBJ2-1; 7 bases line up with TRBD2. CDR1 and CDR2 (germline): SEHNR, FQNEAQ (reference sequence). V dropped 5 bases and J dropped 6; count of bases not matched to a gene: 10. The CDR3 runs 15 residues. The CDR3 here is CASSNRTSFINEQFF. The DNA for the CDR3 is TGTGCCAGCAGCAATCGGACTAGTTTCATCAATGAGCAGTTCTTC.

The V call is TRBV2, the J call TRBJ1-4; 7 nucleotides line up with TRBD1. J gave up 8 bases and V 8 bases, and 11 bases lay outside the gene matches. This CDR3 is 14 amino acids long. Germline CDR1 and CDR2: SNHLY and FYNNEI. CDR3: CASRDRTGGEKLFF. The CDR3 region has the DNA TGTGCCAGCCGCGATAGGACAGGAGGAGAAAAACTGTTTTTT. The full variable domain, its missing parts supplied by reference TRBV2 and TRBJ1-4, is EPEVTQTPSHQVTQMGQEVILRCVPISNHLYFYWYRQILGQKVEFLVSFYNNEISEKSEIFDDQFSVERPDGSNFTLKIRSTKLEDSAMYFCASRDRTGGEKLFFGSGTQLSVL.

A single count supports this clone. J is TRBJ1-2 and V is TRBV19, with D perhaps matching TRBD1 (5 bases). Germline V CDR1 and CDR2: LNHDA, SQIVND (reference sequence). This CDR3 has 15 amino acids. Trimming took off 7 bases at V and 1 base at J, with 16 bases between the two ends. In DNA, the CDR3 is TGTGCCAGTACCCGAACGACAGCAGATAACTATGGCTACACCTTC. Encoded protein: CASTRTTADNYGYTF.

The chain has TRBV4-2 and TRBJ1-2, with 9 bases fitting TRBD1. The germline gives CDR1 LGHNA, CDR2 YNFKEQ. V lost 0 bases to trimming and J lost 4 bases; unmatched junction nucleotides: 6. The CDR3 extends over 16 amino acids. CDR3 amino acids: CASSQDRQGGSYGYTF. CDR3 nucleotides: TGTGCCAGCAGCCAAGACCGACAGGGGGGGTCCTATGGCTACACCTTC.

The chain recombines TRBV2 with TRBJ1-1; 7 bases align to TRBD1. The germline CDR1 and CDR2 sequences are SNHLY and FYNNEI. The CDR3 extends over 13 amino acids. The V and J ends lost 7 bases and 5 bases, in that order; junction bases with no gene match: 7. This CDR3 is CASTSQGTTEAFF. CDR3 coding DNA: TGTGCCAGCACCTCACAGGGGACGACTGAAGCTTTCTTT.

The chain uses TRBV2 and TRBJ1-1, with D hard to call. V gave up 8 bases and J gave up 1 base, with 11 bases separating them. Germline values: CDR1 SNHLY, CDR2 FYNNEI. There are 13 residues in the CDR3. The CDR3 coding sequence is TGTGCCAGCGGGCAGCATCCGAACACTGAAGCTTTCTTT. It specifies CASGQHPNTEAFF.

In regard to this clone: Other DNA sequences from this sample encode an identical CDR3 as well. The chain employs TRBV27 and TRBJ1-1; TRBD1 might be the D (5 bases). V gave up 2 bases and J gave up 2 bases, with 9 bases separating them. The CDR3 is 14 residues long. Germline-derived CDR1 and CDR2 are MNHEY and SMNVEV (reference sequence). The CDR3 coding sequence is TGTGCCAGCAGTTTACGGGGGGGAAACACTGAAGCTTTCTTT. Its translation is CASSLRGGNTEAFF.

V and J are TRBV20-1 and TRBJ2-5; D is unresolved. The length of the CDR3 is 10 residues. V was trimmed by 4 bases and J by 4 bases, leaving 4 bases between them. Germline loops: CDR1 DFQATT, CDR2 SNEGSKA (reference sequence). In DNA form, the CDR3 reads TGCAGTGCTATGCGAGAGACCCAGTACTTC. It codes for CSAMRETQYF.

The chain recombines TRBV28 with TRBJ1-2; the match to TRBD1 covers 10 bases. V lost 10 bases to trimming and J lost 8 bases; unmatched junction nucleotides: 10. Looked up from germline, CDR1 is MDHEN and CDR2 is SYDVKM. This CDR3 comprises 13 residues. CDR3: CATSFRDRGGYTF. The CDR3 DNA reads TGTGCCACCTCCTTCCGGGACAGGGGCGGCTACACCTTC.

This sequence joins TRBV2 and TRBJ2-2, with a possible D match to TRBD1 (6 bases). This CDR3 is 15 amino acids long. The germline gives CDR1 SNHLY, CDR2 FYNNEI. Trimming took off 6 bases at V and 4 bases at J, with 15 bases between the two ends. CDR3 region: CASSLGDTSTGELFF. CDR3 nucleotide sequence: TGTGCCAGCAGCCTGGGGGACACGAGCACCGGGGAGCTGTTTTTT.

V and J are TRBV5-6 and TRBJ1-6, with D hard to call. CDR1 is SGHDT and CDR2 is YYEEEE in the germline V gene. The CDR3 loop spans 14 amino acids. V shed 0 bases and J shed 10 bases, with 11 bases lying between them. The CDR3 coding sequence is TGTGCCAGCAGCTTGGGTACCCAGGTCTCACCCCTCCACTTT. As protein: CASSLGTQVSPLHF.

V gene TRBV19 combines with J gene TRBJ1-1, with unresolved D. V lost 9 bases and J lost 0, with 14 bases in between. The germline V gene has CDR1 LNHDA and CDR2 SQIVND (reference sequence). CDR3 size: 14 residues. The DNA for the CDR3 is TGTGCCAGCTCCTTGGGCATGATGAACACTGAAGCTTTCTTT. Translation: CASSLGMMNTEAFF.

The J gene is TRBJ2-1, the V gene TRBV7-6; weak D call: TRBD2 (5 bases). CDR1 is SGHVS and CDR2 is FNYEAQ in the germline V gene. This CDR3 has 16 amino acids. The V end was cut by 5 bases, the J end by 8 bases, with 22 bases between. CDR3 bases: TGTGCCAGCAGCAACTATAACCGGCCCCAGAGGGATGAGCAGTTCTTC. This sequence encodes CASSNYNRPQRDEQFF. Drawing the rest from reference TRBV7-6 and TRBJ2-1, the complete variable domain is GAGVSQSPRYKVTKRGQDVALRCDPISGHVSLYWYRQALGQGPEFLTYFNYEAQQDKSGLPNDRFSAERPEGSISTLTIQRTEQRDSAMYRCASSNYNRPQRDEQFFGPGTRLTVL.

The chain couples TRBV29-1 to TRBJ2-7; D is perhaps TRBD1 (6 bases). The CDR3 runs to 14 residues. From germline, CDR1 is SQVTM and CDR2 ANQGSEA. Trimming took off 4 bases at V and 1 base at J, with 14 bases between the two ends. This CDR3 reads CSVVFIGQSYEQYF. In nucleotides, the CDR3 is TGCAGCGTTGTCTTTATAGGACAGTCCTACGAGCAGTACTTC.

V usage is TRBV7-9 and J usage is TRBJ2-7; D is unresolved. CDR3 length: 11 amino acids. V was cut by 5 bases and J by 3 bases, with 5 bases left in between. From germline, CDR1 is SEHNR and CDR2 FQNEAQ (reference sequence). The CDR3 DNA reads TGTGCCAGCAGCCTAAACTACGAGCAGTACTTC. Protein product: CASSLNYEQYF. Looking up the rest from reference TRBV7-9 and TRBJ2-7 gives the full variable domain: DTGVSQNPRHKITKRGQNVTFRCDPISEHNRLYWYRQTLGQGPEFLTYFQNEAQLEKSRLLSDRFSAERPKGSFSTLEIQRTEQGDSAMYLCASSLNYEQYFGPGTRLTVT.

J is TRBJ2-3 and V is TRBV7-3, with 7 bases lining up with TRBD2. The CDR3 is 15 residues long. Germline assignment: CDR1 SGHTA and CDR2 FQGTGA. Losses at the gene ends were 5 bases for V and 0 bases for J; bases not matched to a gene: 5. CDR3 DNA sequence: TGTGCCAGCAGCCCACATAGCGGGAGCACAGATACGCAGTATTTT. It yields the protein CASSPHSGSTDTQYF.

The chain's CDR3 is CASSESPDSPLHF. The DNA for the CDR3 is TGCGCCAGCAGTGAATCCCCAGATTCACCCCTCCACTTT. The chain is built from TRBV10-1 and TRBJ1-6; no clear D gene. V lost 3 bases to trimming and J lost 8 bases, with 8 bases between them. The CDR3 consists of 13 residues. CDR1 is WNHNN and CDR2 is SYGVQD in the germline V gene (reference sequence).

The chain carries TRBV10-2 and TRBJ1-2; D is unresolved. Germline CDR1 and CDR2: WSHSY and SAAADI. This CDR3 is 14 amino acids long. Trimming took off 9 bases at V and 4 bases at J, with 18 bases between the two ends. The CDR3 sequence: CASRTGNGGYGYTF. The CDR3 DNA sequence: TGCGCCAGTCGGACGGGTAACGGAGGCTATGGCTACACCTTC.

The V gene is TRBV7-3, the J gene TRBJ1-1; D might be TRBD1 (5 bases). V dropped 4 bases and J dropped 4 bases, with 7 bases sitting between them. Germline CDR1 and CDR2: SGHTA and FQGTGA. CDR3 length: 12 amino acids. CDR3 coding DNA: TGTGCCAGCAGCTACGGGGGCACTGAAGCTTTCTTT. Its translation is CASSYGGTEAFF.

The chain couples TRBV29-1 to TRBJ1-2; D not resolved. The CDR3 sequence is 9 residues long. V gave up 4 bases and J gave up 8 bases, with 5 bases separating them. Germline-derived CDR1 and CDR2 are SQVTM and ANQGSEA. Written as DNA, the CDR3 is TGCAGCGTTGTCGAGGGCTACACCTTC. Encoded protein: CSVVEGYTF.

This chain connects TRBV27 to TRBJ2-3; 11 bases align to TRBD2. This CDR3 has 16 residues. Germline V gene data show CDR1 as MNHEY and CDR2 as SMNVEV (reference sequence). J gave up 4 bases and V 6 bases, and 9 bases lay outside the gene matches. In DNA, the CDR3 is TGTGCCAGCAGGGAAGTTAGCGGGAGGGTATCAGATACGCAGTATTTT. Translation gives CASREVSGRVSDTQYF.